This T cell receptor beta chain was captured in a study of beta chain features in type 1 diabetes. Study observations and caveats: Among all four CD4+ subsets, Type 1 diabetes patients had TCRB CDR3s that were moderately but significantly shorter. Fewer junction insertions and more nucleotide deletions appeared in type 1 diabetes patients.

Expressed TCRB transcripts were sequenced after all isolated RNA was converted to cDNA. Assay: immunoSEQ multiplex PCR; the TCRdb copy retains only in-frame clones and omits some. Among about 700,000 clones listed, around 15% were seen once. The CDR3 has 14 residues. The germline V gene encodes CDR1 SGHTA and CDR2 FQGNSA. V lost 5 bases, J lost 3 bases, and 8 bases lay in between. As concerns this clone: Its antigen is unknown.

Input material: naive CD4+ T cells from blood. This receptor was obtained from a young man with type 1 diabetes. The genes are TRBV7-2 and TRBJ2-6, with D possibly matching TRBD2 (5 bases). CDR3 in amino acids: CASSLAGGANVLTF. The CDR3 DNA is TGTGCCAGCAGCCTTGCGGGTGGGGCCAACGTCCTGACTTTC.